Shown below are 24 T cell receptor beta chains from a single sample sequenced in a study of T-cell memory formation after mild COVID-19. In TCRdb, the 5' RACE reads were re-called with MiXCR into one record per CDR3 protein. The table records some 160,000 distinct CDR3 sequences, 10% to 15% of them present only once. What was sequenced was PBMCs or a T cell subset sorted from them (not recorded which). The receptors were sampled from a man aged 18 to 30 who had mild COVID-19 (a few samples of this study predate the infection). Cell type and time point are not known.

This clonotype was observed a few times. The chain employs TRBV6-5 and TRBJ1-6; 7 bases agree with TRBD1. The junction had 9 bases not matched to a gene; V was cut back by 0 bases and J by 10 bases. This CDR3 region has 16 residues. CDR1 is MNHEY and CDR2 is SVGAGI in the germline V gene. The CDR3 loop reads CASSYSLLQGKSPLHF. CDR3 nucleotide sequence: TGTGCCAGCAGTTACTCCTTGCTACAGGGGAAGTCACCCCTCCACTTT.

This clonotype was seen a few times. This rearrangement joins TRBV20-1 to TRBJ1-4; the match to TRBD1 covers 12 bases. Unmatched junction bases numbered 16, after V lost 6 bases and J lost 8 bases. Looked up from germline, CDR1 is DFQATT and CDR2 is SNEGSKA (reference sequence). CDR3 length: 17 amino acids. The CDR3 here is CSAIPPPGQGALEKLFF. The CDR3 DNA reads as TGCAGTGCCATACCCCCTCCGGGACAGGGGGCTTTGGAAAAACTGTTTTTT.

The rearrangement links TRBV2 to TRBJ2-7; D ambiguous. Trimming cost V 6 bases and J 7 bases, with 16 bases left between them. The CDR3 loop spans 13 amino acids. In germline, CDR1 is SNHLY, CDR2 FYNNEI. CDR3 amino acids: CASSEIGFREQYV. The CDR3 coding sequence is TGTGCCAGCAGCGAGATCGGGTTCCGAGAGCAGTACGTC.

This clonotype has just a few counts. Here the CDR3 reads CASSLAGLAGLNNEQFF. Here the CDR3 DNA reads TGCGCCAGCAGCTTGGCCGGATTAGCGGGGCTAAACAATGAGCAGTTCTTC. V gene TRBV5-1 combines with J gene TRBJ2-1; TRBD2 agrees at 8 bases. CDR3 size: 17 residues. Germline CDR1 reads SGHRS; CDR2 reads YFSETQ. Losses at the gene ends were 0 bases for V and 5 bases for J; bases not matched to a gene: 10.

The chain carries TRBV20-1 and TRBJ2-1; D gene unclear. V dropped 3 bases and J dropped 0 bases, with 12 bases sitting between them. The CDR3 consists of 15 residues. The germline CDR1 and CDR2 sequences are DFQATT and SNEGSKA (reference sequence). CDR3 DNA: TGCAGTGCTAGGTGGGCCCGACACTCCTACAATGAGCAGTTCTTC. This gives the protein CSARWARHSYNEQFF.

V gene TRBV7-2 combines with J gene TRBJ2-1; D may correspond to TRBD1 or TRBD2 (6 bases each). The CDR3 spans 15 residues. Germline V CDR1 and CDR2: SGHTA, FQGNSA. Trimming took off 6 bases at V and 6 bases at J, with 18 bases between the two ends. CDR3 loop: CASRRTGDTVNEQFF. In DNA, the CDR3 is TGTGCCAGCAGAAGGACGGGGGACACGGTCAATGAGCAGTTCTTC.

The chain carries TRBV20-1 and TRBJ1-2; 7 bases are shared with TRBD1. The CDR3 runs to 15 residues. Germline V gene data show CDR1 as DFQATT and CDR2 as SNEGSKA (reference sequence). V shed 3 bases and J 0 bases; nucleotides not matched to a gene: 7. CDR3 DNA sequence: TGCAGTGCTAGCGAGACAGGGACGCCTAACTATGGCTACACCTTC. Its protein product is CSASETGTPNYGYTF.

This clonotype turned up a few times. The CDR3 bases are TGCTGCAGGGGACAGGATAACTATGGCTACACCTTC. This codes for CCRGQDNYGYTF. V is TRBV20-1 and J is TRBJ1-2; 8 positions agree with TRBD1. The CDR3 spans 12 residues. Looked up from germline, CDR1 is DFQATT and CDR2 is SNEGSKA (reference sequence).

This clonotype was seen a handful of times. CDR3 sequence: CASSLEGRNTGELFF. The CDR3 bases are TGCGCCAGCAGCTTGGAGGGCAGAAACACCGGGGAGCTGTTTTTT. The rearrangement joins TRBV5-1 to TRBJ2-2; no clear D. The CDR3 totals 15 residues. Deletions cut 0 bases from V and 2 bases from J, with 8 bases between. Germline assignment: CDR1 SGHRS and CDR2 YFSETQ.

In its sample, this clonotype was seen many times. V gene TRBV12-3 or TRBV12-4 combines with J gene TRBJ2-7, with D maybe TRBD2 (7 bases). Trimming left V 5 bases short and J 6 bases short, with 17 bases between. The CDR3 is 14 residues long. The DNA of the CDR3 is TGTGCCAGCAGTCCGGACGGGGGGCGCCTCGAGCAGTACGTC. It encodes CASSPDGGRLEQYV.

This clonotype occurred a few times. V and J are TRBV12-3 or TRBV12-4 and TRBJ2-6; 10 bases are shared with TRBD1. The CDR3 sequence is 15 residues long. The trim removed 5 bases at V and 2 bases at J, leaving 0 bases unmatched. The CDR3 nucleotides read TGTGCCAGCAGTGGACAGGGGGCTGGGGCCAACGTCCTGACTTTC. It yields the protein CASSGQGAGANVLTF.

The chain links TRBV6-5 to TRBJ1-2, with D maybe TRBD1 (6 bases). The V end was cut by 6 bases, the J end by 7 bases, with 18 bases between. Looked up from germline, CDR1 is MNHEY and CDR2 is SVGAGI. The CDR3 length is 14 residues. In DNA, the CDR3 is TGTGCCAGCAGCGACAGGTGGCCGGGGTCTGGCTACACCTTC. Translation: CASSDRWPGSGYTF.

This clonotype was seen only a few times. The J gene is TRBJ2-6, the V gene TRBV9, with D maybe TRBD2 (6 bases). With 4 bases removed from V and 0 bases from J, the gap between germline ends came to 17 bases. This CDR3 spans 18 amino acids. Germline values: CDR1 SGDLS, CDR2 YYNGEE. DNA for the CDR3: TGTGCCAGCAGCTCCGGGAGAGAGGGGAGCTCTGGGGCCAACGTCCTGACTTTC. As protein: CASSSGREGSSGANVLTF.

The chain's CDR3 is CSARDRGQGTGELFF. The DNA of the CDR3 is TGCAGTGCTAGAGACAGGGGGCAAGGCACCGGGGAGCTGTTTTTT. The chain joins TRBV20-1 to TRBJ2-2; 8 nucleotides align to TRBD1. CDR1 is DFQATT, CDR2 SNEGSKA, per germline (reference sequence). J was trimmed by 4 bases and V by 0 bases; bases with no gene match: 4. The CDR3 runs 15 residues.

This clonotype was recorded a few times. The V call is TRBV7-9, the J call TRBJ2-2; weak D call: TRBD1 (6 bases). CDR3 length equals 14 residues. Germline loops: CDR1 SEHNR, CDR2 FQNEAQ (reference sequence). Trimming cost V 4 bases and J 4 bases, with 10 bases left between them. In DNA, the CDR3 is TGTGCCAGCAGCTCAACAGGGAGCACCGGGGAGCTGTTTTTT. Its protein product is CASSSTGSTGELFF.

In this sample, this clonotype turned up a few times. The gene calls are TRBV20-1 and TRBJ1-3; D may be TRBD1 (5 bases). Trimming took 5 bases from V and 0 from J, leaving 11 bases between them. Per the germline V gene, CDR1 is DFQATT and CDR2 is SNEGSKA (reference sequence). This CDR3 comprises 14 residues. CDR3 protein: CSARLTASGNTIYF. The CDR3 DNA is TGCAGTGCTCGCCTGACAGCCTCTGGAAACACCATATATTTT.

This clonotype has ten or more counts. The CDR3 sequence is CSARRGLAGAFGIQYF. The CDR3 DNA reads TGCAGTGCCCGCCGTGGGTTAGCGGGGGCCTTTGGCATTCAGTACTTC. The chain employs TRBV20-1 and TRBJ2-4; TRBD2 matches at 9 bases. Germline loops: CDR1 DFQATT, CDR2 SNEGSKA (reference sequence). The V and J ends lost 6 bases and 9 bases, in that order; junction bases with no gene match: 18. This CDR3 has 16 residues.

The genes are TRBV12-3 or TRBV12-4 and TRBJ2-1; TRBD2 matches 12 bases. This CDR3 comprises 15 residues. The ends lost 5 bases at V and 5 bases at J; junction bases unmatched: 4. The CDR3 loop is CASSLRTSGDNEQFF. In DNA form, the CDR3 reads TGTGCCAGCAGTCTTAGGACTAGCGGGGACAATGAGCAGTTCTTC.

The chain links TRBV4-3 to TRBJ2-2; either TRBD1 or TRBD2 may supply D (5 bases each). Germline V gene lookup returns CDR1 LGHNA and CDR2 YSLEER. Trimming took off 0 bases at V and 3 bases at J, with 11 bases between the two ends. This CDR3 contains 16 residues. CDR3 sequence: CASSQEWGTYTGELFF. The CDR3 DNA reads TGCGCCAGCAGCCAAGAATGGGGGACCTACACCGGGGAGCTGTTTTTT.

The genes are TRBV21-1 and TRBJ2-7; TRBD1 was called by the table and not checked on the DNA. TRBV21-1 is marked as a pseudogene. CDR3 length equals 14 residues. CDR3 nucleotides: TGTGCCAGCAGCAAAGATCGACAGGGAAAGGAGCAGTACGTC. This gives the protein CASSKDRQGKEQYV.

This clonotype was observed a handful of times. This chain joins TRBV9 and TRBJ2-6; a possible D gene is TRBD1 (5 bases). Per germline, CDR1 SGDLS and CDR2 YYNGEE. V dropped 0 bases and J dropped 2 bases, with 6 bases sitting between them. The CDR3 has 15 residues. Here the CDR3 DNA reads TGTGCCAGCAGCGTAGAAGGGGCTGGGGCCAACGTCCTGACTTTC. It encodes CASSVEGAGANVLTF.

This chain links TRBV7-2 with TRBJ1-5; perhaps TRBD1 as D (5 bases). The CDR3 extends over 14 amino acids. Trimming stripped 5 bases from V and 3 bases from J, with 11 bases between. Germline V CDR1 and CDR2: SGHTA, FQGNSA. The CDR3 DNA is TGTGCCAGCAGCCAGGGAGGTCCCAATCAGCCCCAGCATTTT. This codes for CASSQGGPNQPQHF.

This clonotype turned up a few times. This rearrangement joins TRBV20-1 to TRBJ1-1; TRBD1 might be the D (6 bases). Germline V CDR1 and CDR2: DFQATT, SNEGSKA (reference sequence). V was trimmed by 3 bases and J by 2 bases, leaving 13 bases between them. CDR3 size: 14 residues. The CDR3 DNA reads TGCAGTGCTAGCCGGCACAGGGTAAACACTGAAGCTTTCTTT. Translated: CSASRHRVNTEAFF.

The genes are TRBV29-1 and TRBJ2-5; D assignment may be TRBD1 or TRBD2 (5 bases each). CDR1 SQVTM and CDR2 ANQGSEA come from the germline V gene. The CDR3 contains 16 residues. V was cut by 1 base and J by 4 bases, with 19 bases left in between. CDR3 region: CSVEGRLQGGGETQYF. The DNA for the CDR3 is TGCAGCGTTGAAGGGCGCCTGCAGGGTGGGGGAGAGACCCAGTACTTC.